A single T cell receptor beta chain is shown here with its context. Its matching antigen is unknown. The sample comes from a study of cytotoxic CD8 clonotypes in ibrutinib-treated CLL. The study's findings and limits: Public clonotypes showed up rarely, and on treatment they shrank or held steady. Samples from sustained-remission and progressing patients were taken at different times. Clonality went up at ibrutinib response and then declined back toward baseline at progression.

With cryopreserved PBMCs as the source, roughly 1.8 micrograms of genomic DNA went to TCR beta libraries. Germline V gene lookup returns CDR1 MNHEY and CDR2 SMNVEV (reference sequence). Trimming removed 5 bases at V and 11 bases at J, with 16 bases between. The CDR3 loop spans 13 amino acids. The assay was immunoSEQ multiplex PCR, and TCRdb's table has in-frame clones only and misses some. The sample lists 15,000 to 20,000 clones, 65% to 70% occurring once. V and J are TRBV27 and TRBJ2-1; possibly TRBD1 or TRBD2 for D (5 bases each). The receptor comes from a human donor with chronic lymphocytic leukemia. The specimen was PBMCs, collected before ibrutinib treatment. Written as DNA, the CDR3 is TGTGCCAGCAGTCCCCGGTCTGGGGGTAAGCAGTTCTTC. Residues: CASSPRSGGKQFF.